Listed here are 13 T cell receptor beta chains from one sample, sequenced in a study of Tregs in tolerant kidney transplant recipients. Assay used: immunoSEQ multiplex PCR; TCRdb lists only in-frame clones, some missing. Of tens of thousands of clones listed, around four fifths are singletons. Input material: CD4+ T cells from blood. These receptors were obtained from a human donor in good health.

V is TRBV2 and J is TRBJ1-1; D is unclear. Germline V gives CDR1 SNHLY, CDR2 FYNNEI. V was cut by 8 bases and J by 2 bases, with 12 bases left in between. The length of the CDR3 is 13 residues. CDR3 loop: CASQLLINTEAFF. For the CDR3, the DNA is TGTGCCAGCCAACTCCTAATCAACACTGAAGCTTTCTTT.

The J gene is TRBJ2-7, the V gene TRBV7-2; 7 bases align to TRBD2. This CDR3 has 14 amino acids. V shed 5 bases and J 4 bases; nucleotides not matched to a gene: 8. CDR1 and CDR2 from the germline V gene are SGHTA and FQGNSA. CDR3 loop: CASSPTGGSYEQYF. The CDR3 DNA follows: TGTGCCAGCAGCCCAACCGGGGGGAGTTACGAGCAGTACTTC.

This chain connects TRBV5-1 to TRBJ2-1, with 8 positions matching TRBD2. V lost 5 bases, J lost 11 bases, and 9 bases stayed unmatched. This CDR3 comprises 13 residues. Germline assignment: CDR1 SGHRS and CDR2 YFSETQ. The DNA for the CDR3 is TGCGCCAGCAGTCAAGGGACTAGAGCAAAGCAGTTCTTC. It specifies CASSQGTRAKQFF.

This chain joins TRBV5-8 and TRBJ2-2; tentatively, D is TRBD1 (6 bases). This CDR3 has 16 residues. Germline CDR1 reads SGHTS; CDR2 reads YDEGEE. The V end lost 2 bases, the J end lost 5 bases, and 16 bases lay between the germline ends. For the CDR3, the DNA is TGTGCCAGCAGCTTCCTAGCAGGGGCCGGGACCGGGGAGCTGTTTTTT. Its protein product is CASSFLAGAGTGELFF.

The chain links TRBV7-9 to TRBJ1-1; D not resolved. CDR1 and CDR2 (germline): SEHNR, FQNEAQ (reference sequence). The V gene lost 3 bases and the J gene lost 4 bases, with 9 bases spanning the gap. This CDR3 comprises 13 residues. CDR3 in DNA: TGTGCCAGCAGCTTGAACAGCGTCACTGAAGCTTTCTTT. Its translation is CASSLNSVTEAFF. The whole variable domain, filled in from reference TRBV7-9 and TRBJ1-1, reads DTGVSQNPRHKITKRGQNVTFRCDPISEHNRLYWYRQTLGQGPEFLTYFQNEAQLEKSRLLSDRFSAERPKGSFSTLEIQRTEQGDSAMYLCASSLNSVTEAFFGQGTRLTVV.

This chain connects TRBV4-1 to TRBJ1-3; D ambiguous. CDR1 is MGHRA and CDR2 is YSYEKL in the germline V gene. The CDR3 spans 15 residues. V lost 5 bases to trimming and J lost 0 bases, with 11 bases between them. CDR3 amino acids: CASSADTYSGNTIYF. The CDR3 DNA follows: TGCGCCAGCAGCGCGGATACCTACTCTGGAAACACCATATATTTT.

V gene TRBV7-2 combines with J gene TRBJ2-7, with 7 bases that match TRBD1. The CDR3 runs 13 residues. CDR1 and CDR2 (germline): SGHTA, FQGNSA. Unmatched junction bases numbered 5, after V lost 6 bases and J lost 3 bases. CDR3 DNA: TGTGCCAGCAGTAGACAGGGAAACTACGAGCAGTACTTC. The encoded protein is CASSRQGNYEQYF.

The chain is built from TRBV9 and TRBJ2-7, with D tentatively TRBD1 or TRBD2 (5 bases each). Trimming cost V 1 base and J 2 bases, with 10 bases left between them. Germline CDR1 and CDR2: SGDLS and YYNGEE. The CDR3 is made up of 14 amino acids. CDR3 coding DNA: TGTGCCAGCAGCGTAACGGTGGGGGCCTACGAGCAGTACTTC. It yields the protein CASSVTVGAYEQYF. Filled out from reference TRBV9 and TRBJ2-7, the complete variable domain reads DSGVTQTPKHLITATGQRVTLRCSPRSGDLSVYWYQQSLDQGLQFLIQYYNGEERAKGNILERFSAQQFPDLHSELNLSSLELGDSALYFCASSVTVGAYEQYFGPGTRLTVT.

The CDR3 nucleotides read TGTGCCAGCAGCTTAGGGACAGCGAACACCGGGGAGCTGTTTTTT. Protein sequence: CASSLGTANTGELFF. The gene calls are TRBV7-9 and TRBJ2-2; a possible D gene is TRBD1 (6 bases). Trimming took off 1 base at V and 0 bases at J, with 6 bases between the two ends. Germline CDR1 is SEHNR and CDR2 is FQNEAQ (reference sequence). The CDR3 has 15 amino acids.

The V gene is TRBV5-1, the J gene TRBJ2-1, with D perhaps TRBD1 (7 bases). The V gene lost 7 bases and the J gene lost 3 bases, with 17 bases spanning the gap. The germline V gene encodes CDR1 SGHRS and CDR2 YFSETQ. The CDR3 length is 15 residues. The CDR3 nucleotides read TGCGCCAGCGAACTATCCCAGGGGGGCTACAATGAGCAGTTCTTC. The encoded protein is CASELSQGGYNEQFF. The full variable domain, with the rest looked up from reference TRBV5-1 and TRBJ2-1, is KAGVTQTPRYLIKTRGQQVTLSCSPISGHRSVSWYQQTPGQGLQFLFEYFSETQRNKGNFPGRFSGRQFSNSRSEMNVSTLELGDSALYLCASELSQGGYNEQFFGPGTRLTVL.

The genes are TRBV10-3 and TRBJ2-7; 11 nucleotides align to TRBD1. CDR3 length: 16 amino acids. In germline, CDR1 is ENHRY, CDR2 SYGVKD. The V and J ends lost 6 bases and 2 bases, in that order; junction bases with no gene match: 9. CDR3 region: CAIRDPGQGGTYEQYF. CDR3 sequence (DNA): TGTGCCATCAGGGATCCGGGACAGGGGGGGACCTACGAGCAGTACTTC.

The chain has TRBV5-6 and TRBJ1-2; perhaps TRBD1 as D (5 bases). Trimming took off 4 bases at V and 0 bases at J, with 10 bases between the two ends. The CDR3 contains 14 residues. Germline CDR1 SGHDT, CDR2 YYEEEE. The chain's CDR3 is CASSPGRTNYGYTF. CDR3 nucleotides: TGTGCCAGCAGCCCGGGACGGACTAACTATGGCTACACCTTC.

The chain is built from TRBV23-1 and TRBJ1-4; 7 bases map to TRBD1. TRBV23-1 is filed as an ORF, its function uncertain. CDR3 size: 14 residues. The V segment lost 6 bases and the J segment 5 bases; nucleotides outside the gene matches: 6. The CDR3, as DNA: TGCGCCAGCAGCCGTCCAGGGGGAAATGAAAAACTGTTTTTT. This gives the protein CASSRPGGNEKLFF.